A selection of T cell receptor beta chains follows, all from one sample in a study of CD8+CD57+ T cells in acquired aplastic anemia. TCRdb re-derived calls from the reads in MiXCR, one entry per CDR3 protein. The sample records around 150,000 distinct CDR3 sequences, roughly 48% being singletons. The specimen was sorted CD4+, CD8+, or CD8+CD57+ T cells (not recorded which) from PBMCs. The receptor source for this set is a human donor with aplastic anemia. Both conserved end residues are part of each CDR3. Each record gives: clone size, D gene, J gene, V gene, CDR3 protein, CDR3 DNA. A D gene is named only where the DNA matches it firmly. For some rows the clone size is stated as once, few or many, or as a class when expanded; others skip it.

clone size: many
D gene: .
J gene: TRBJ2-5
V gene: TRBV6-1
CDR3 protein: CASSEARGGTSRQETQYF
CDR3 DNA: TGTGCCAGCAGTGAAGCGAGGGGGGGAACCTCACGCCAAGAGACCCAGTACTTC

clone size: many
D gene: .
J gene: TRBJ1-2
V gene: TRBV12-5
CDR3 protein: CASGLGASGGYTF
CDR3 DNA: TGTGCTAGTGGTCTTGGGGCGTCGGGGGGCTACACCTTC

clone size: many
D gene: .
J gene: TRBJ1-2
V gene: TRBV11-1
CDR3 protein: CASSRTEAYGYTF
CDR3 DNA: TGTGCCAGCAGCCGGACAGAGGCCTATGGCTACACCTTC

clone size: .
D gene: .
J gene: TRBJ2-7
V gene: TRBV5-1
CDR3 protein: CASSLATNNEQYF
CDR3 DNA: TGCGCCAGCAGCTTGGCCACTAATAACGAGCAGTACTTC

clone size: .
D gene: .
J gene: TRBJ2-3
V gene: TRBV25-1
CDR3 protein: CASSEDLWGTTDTQYF
CDR3 DNA: TGTGCCAGCAGTGAAGATCTTTGGGGAACCACAGATACGCAGTATTTT

clone size: .
D gene: TRBD1
J gene: TRBJ2-3
V gene: TRBV2
CDR3 protein: CASSDPAGTEGTDTQYF
CDR3 DNA: TGTGCCAGCAGTGACCCCGCTGGGACAGAGGGCACAGATACGCAGTATTTT

clone size: .
D gene: .
J gene: TRBJ1-1
V gene: TRBV15
CDR3 protein: CATSRLGPPSTEAFF
CDR3 DNA: TGTGCCACCAGCAGATTGGGACCGCCAAGCACTGAAGCTTTCTTT

clone size: .
D gene: .
J gene: TRBJ1-1
V gene: TRBV9
CDR3 protein: CASSPAGKRTEAFF
CDR3 DNA: TGTGCCAGCAGCCCCGCAGGGAAGCGGACTGAAGCTTTCTTT

clone size: .
D gene: .
J gene: TRBJ2-7
V gene: TRBV7-8
CDR3 protein: CASSLSGLTYEQYF
CDR3 DNA: TGTGCCAGCAGCCTCAGCGGGTTAACCTACGAGCAGTACTTC

clone size: many
D gene: .
J gene: TRBJ1-3
V gene: TRBV4-1
CDR3 protein: CASSQDSLRNTIYF
CDR3 DNA: TGCGCCAGCAGCCAAGACAGTCTCAGAAACACCATATATTTT

clone size: .
D gene: .
J gene: TRBJ2-7
V gene: TRBV15
CDR3 protein: CATNQWGIGSYEQYF
CDR3 DNA: TGTGCCACCAACCAATGGGGAATCGGCTCCTACGAGCAGTACTTC

clone size: many
D gene: TRBD1
J gene: TRBJ2-1
V gene: TRBV6-5
CDR3 protein: CASSSRQGEHEQFF
CDR3 DNA: TGTGCCAGCAGTTCGCGACAGGGAGAGCATGAGCAGTTCTTC

clone size: .
D gene: .
J gene: TRBJ1-2
V gene: TRBV19
CDR3 protein: CASYSEQLNYGYTF
CDR3 DNA: TGTGCCAGCTACTCGGAACAGCTTAACTATGGCTACACCTTC

clone size: .
D gene: .
J gene: TRBJ2-5
V gene: TRBV20-1
CDR3 protein: CSARPIGQETQYF
CDR3 DNA: TGCAGTGCTAGGCCGATCGGCCAAGAGACCCAGTACTTC

clone size: once
D gene: .
J gene: TRBJ2-2
V gene: TRBV6-2/TRBV6-3
CDR3 protein: CASVSHGNTGELFF
CDR3 DNA: TGTGCCAGCGTCTCCCATGGGAACACCGGGGAGCTGTTTTTT

clone size: many
D gene: TRBD2
J gene: TRBJ2-2
V gene: TRBV5-4
CDR3 protein: CASRMGGVGSGELFF
CDR3 DNA: TGTGCCAGCAGAATGGGAGGGGTCGGATCCGGGGAGCTGTTTTTT

clone size: .
D gene: .
J gene: TRBJ2-7
V gene: TRBV6-5
CDR3 protein: CASSYRTRYPGDEQYF
CDR3 DNA: TGTGCCAGCAGTTACCGTACCAGATATCCGGGAGACGAGCAGTACTTC

clone size: .
D gene: TRBD2
J gene: TRBJ2-3
V gene: TRBV5-1
CDR3 protein: CASSSAGLAVDTQYF
CDR3 DNA: TGCGCCAGCAGCTCGGCGGGACTAGCTGTAGATACGCAGTATTTT

clone size: .
D gene: TRBD1
J gene: TRBJ2-1
V gene: TRBV6-1
CDR3 protein: CASNRRQGPYEQFF
CDR3 DNA: TGTGCCAGCAATCGCCGACAGGGCCCCTACGAGCAGTTCTTC

clone size: .
D gene: TRBD1
J gene: TRBJ2-1
V gene: TRBV25-1
CDR3 protein: CASSADRGRQFF
CDR3 DNA: TGTGCCAGCAGTGCTGACAGGGGACGGCAGTTCTTC

clone size: .
D gene: .
J gene: TRBJ2-3
V gene: TRBV30
CDR3 protein: CAWTRGTDTRYF
CDR3 DNA: TGTGCCTGGACTCGGGGGACAGATACGCGGTATTTT

clone size: many
D gene: TRBD1
J gene: TRBJ1-1
V gene: TRBV12-3/TRBV12-4
CDR3 protein: CASRDRVNEAFF
CDR3 DNA: TGTGCCAGCAGAGACAGGGTTAATGAAGCTTTCTTT

clone size: .
D gene: TRBD1
J gene: TRBJ2-7
V gene: TRBV6-4
CDR3 protein: CASRHHRGRDEQYF
CDR3 DNA: TGTGCCAGCAGACATCACAGGGGTCGGGACGAGCAGTACTTC

clone size: many
D gene: TRBD1
J gene: TRBJ1-2
V gene: TRBV6-5
CDR3 protein: CASRPDRGLGGYTF
CDR3 DNA: TGTGCCAGCAGACCGGACAGGGGGCTTGGGGGCTACACCTTC

clone size: .
D gene: .
J gene: TRBJ1-2
V gene: TRBV2
CDR3 protein: CASSGGGSYGYTF
CDR3 DNA: TGTGCCAGCAGTGGAGGGGGAAGCTATGGCTACACCTTC

clone size: .
D gene: .
J gene: TRBJ1-3
V gene: TRBV20-1
CDR3 protein: CSARSPTSGNTIYF
CDR3 DNA: TGCAGTGCTAGAAGCCCGACCTCTGGAAACACCATATATTTT

clone size: medium-sized
D gene: TRBD1
J gene: TRBJ1-5
V gene: TRBV7-3
CDR3 protein: CASSLTGGNQPQHF
CDR3 DNA: TGTGCCAGCAGCTTGACAGGGGGCAATCAGCCCCAGCATTTT

clone size: .
D gene: .
J gene: TRBJ1-1
V gene: TRBV2
CDR3 protein: CATGPLVQGSTEAFF
CDR3 DNA: TGTGCCACCGGCCCCCTGGTGCAGGGTAGCACTGAAGCTTTCTTT

clone size: .
D gene: TRBD1
J gene: TRBJ2-7
V gene: TRBV19
CDR3 protein: CASSMVRGTGELTYEQYF
CDR3 DNA: TGTGCCAGTAGTATGGTCCGTGGGACAGGGGAGTTGACCTACGAGCAGTACTTC